The present T cell receptor (beta chain) was sequenced within a study of early T cells in non-severe SARS-CoV-2 infection (dated by TCRdb to the early 2020s). For context, the study as a whole: TCR sequencing used bulk RNA from unsorted whole blood, so alpha and beta chains could not be paired. Findings and caveats that apply to the study as a whole: Matching against VDJdb was skewed toward anti-spike CD8 responses, likely underestimated virus-specific expansions, and missed private and CD4 specificities.

Library preparation was by 5' RACE. The reads were generated on a NextSeq 500. In the TCR library protocol, unique molecular identifiers were attached to individual cDNA molecules to correct for PCR bias and sequencing error. Both TCR alpha and beta chains were sequenced, and tight co-correlation was observed between alpha and beta sequence abundances in each sample. Processing in the source paper ran as follows. Decombinator V4 was used to annotate TCR sequences for V gene, J gene and CDR3. Expanded TCRs were defined as changing significantly between any two time points under a Poisson model with p below 0.0001. TCR abundances were normalised to the total number of TCRs sequenced in each sample and reported as counts per million. A search of VDJdb, accessed on 1 November 2021, was run for TCRs annotated to CMV, EBV and SARS-CoV-2, with TCRs annotated for multiple antigens excluded. TCRdb's own reprocessing of the public reads used fastp at Q25 and MiXCR and kept productive beta chains. When rows share a CDR3 protein, they turn into one entry using the most common DNA and genes. TCRdb's processing, not the authors', yielded these V and J calls. Across this sample there are more than 50,000 distinct CDR3 sequences, with around 5.6% seen only once. The top ten clones comprise almost 7% of the sample.

Comment on this clonotype: Its recognized antigen is unknown. A much larger clone sits a single nucleotide away, making a read error possible.

This was a case-control study nested in a cohort of healthcare workers in London, UK, who had nasopharyngeal swab PCR tests and blood samples taken every week. Healthcare workers were enrolled in the week of the UK lockdown, from 23 to 31 March 2020, and were followed every week for up to roughly 15 weeks. The sample consisted of whole blood. This clonotype was sampled from an adult who was a healthcare worker with PCR-confirmed SARS-CoV-2 infection or an uninfected control (not recorded which).

DNA sequence: TGCGCCAGCAGCCAGCCTTGGGTCAGGGAGGAGGCCAGGAGCTCCTACGAGCAGTACTTC. Its translation is CASSQPWVREEARSSYEQYF. The rearranged segments are TRBV4-3 and TRBJ2-7, with TRBD2 tentatively as D gene (6 bases match). The CDR3 contains 20 residues, cysteine and phenylalanine counted. Just CDR3 DNA is preserved here, 60 bases in frame from base 1. CDR1 and CDR2 are drawn from the germline V gene: LGHNA, YSLEER. V gives up 3 bases and J gives up 0 bases, and the segment between their germline ends measures 27 bases.